The clone carrying this T cell receptor beta chain has a count of ten or more. As yet, its antigen is unknown. Germline assignment: CDR1 MNHEY and CDR2 SMNVEV (reference sequence). V lost 0 bases, J lost 3 bases, and 7 bases lay in between. This CDR3 has 14 residues. For the second PCR, which ran for 7 to 11 cycles, a sample-barcoded 5' primer and a J-beta primer mix were used. Each sample yielded at least 2.5 million CDR3-containing paired-end reads. TCRdb itself ran the 5' RACE reads through MiXCR, one entry per CDR3 protein. This repertoire shows about 1.5 million distinct CDR3 sequences, about 43% found once; its top ten account for roughly 7.7%. The source of the sample is a study of blood T cells in healthy people across ages. Findings of the study overall: No one knew whether donors had CMV, which possibly confounded expanded clonotype changes. Measured against age, TCR beta diversity per million T cells decreased in a roughly linear manner.

This chain links TRBV27 with TRBJ2-3, with D possibly TRBD2 on 6 matching bases. The sample comprised blood. The clonotype originates from a woman under 30 in good health. The CDR3 region has the DNA TGTGCCAGCAGTTTATCGCGGGAAACAGATACGCAGTATTTT. As protein: CASSLSRETDTQYF.